The sequence of this TCR beta chain was determined in a study of cytomegalovirus exposure and HLA in healthy donors. Overall study results and limits: Across donors, presence/absence analyses took sequencing depth to be roughly uniform. Exclusion applied to some V segments, including TRBV6-2 and TRBV6-3, as they were indistinguishable. Most subjects' HLA-A and HLA-B alleles were reportedly predicted from TCR beta sequences.

60 Vbeta and 13 Jbeta primers were used in PCR. Authors' processing steps: In a later analysis, about 12 million of 65 million to 80 million unique beta chains occurred in at least two donors. Clones were read by immunoSEQ multiplex PCR, and TCRdb kept only the in-frame ones, dropping some. Clone size and V and J calls were adopted from that table, with D and trimming inferred from the DNA. The sample contains 300,000 or so clones, about four fifths of which appear only once. Worth noting for this clone: Its cognate antigen is unknown.

CDR1 is ENHRY and CDR2 is SYGVKD in the germline V gene. J was trimmed by 4 bases and V by 4 bases; bases with no gene match: 7. The CDR3 contains 17 residues. Sequencing input: PBMCs. The genes are TRBV10-3 and TRBJ2-3; 14 nucleotides agree with TRBD2. This receptor was taken from a woman aged 40 to 50 in good health and CMV-seropositive. The DNA of the CDR3 is TGTGCCATCAGTGCGACTAGCGGGAGGGCCGACGCAGATACGCAGTATTTT. Residues: CAISATSGRADADTQYF.